This T cell receptor beta chain was recorded in a study of cytomegalovirus exposure and HLA in healthy donors. Notes on the study in general: According to an earlier analysis, most TCR beta V segments yielded productive rearrangements about 87% or about 30% of the time. Most TCR sequences proved rare, with some public TCRs found in many donors.

On this clone: Its antigen is currently unknown.

The study ran its PCR with 60 Vbeta and 13 Jbeta primers. Sequencing was performed with immunoSEQ multiplex PCR; in TCRdb, only in-frame clones are kept and a portion is missing. The sample has a few hundred thousand clones; roughly four fifths are singletons. V lost 9 bases to trimming and J lost 1 base, with 9 bases between them. Germline V gene lookup returns CDR1 MDHEN and CDR2 SYDVKM. The CDR3 contains 12 residues. This TCR came from a girl aged 10 to 17 in good health and CMV-seronegative. The V call is TRBV28, the J call TRBJ1-1; D call uncertain. The sequencing sample was made of PBMCs. In DNA, the CDR3 is TGTGCCAGTCAGGTGTCGAACACTGAAGCTTTCTTT. This translates into CASQVSNTEAFF.